These 23 T cell receptor beta chains were sequenced from one sample in a study of blood T cell repertoires in COVID-19. Sequencing was performed with immunoSEQ multiplex PCR; in TCRdb, only in-frame clones are kept and a portion is missing. The sample carries around 110,000 clones, around four fifths recorded once. Specimen: peripheral blood. These receptors came from a man aged 25-45 years with acute or convalescent COVID-19.

The chain couples TRBV5-4 to TRBJ1-1; 12 nucleotides align to TRBD1. Per germline, CDR1 SGHNT and CDR2 YYREEE (reference sequence). Losses at the gene ends were 5 bases for V and 8 bases for J; bases not matched to a gene: 7. The CDR3 has 14 amino acids. The CDR3 nucleotides are TGTGCCAGCAGTGAAGGGACAGGGGGCTGGGAAGCTTTCTTT. Translated: CASSEGTGGWEAFF.

The V and J genes are TRBV5-1 and TRBJ1-1; possible D gene TRBD1, 6 bases. The CDR3 spans 12 residues. Trimming took off 6 bases at V and 8 bases at J, with 14 bases between the two ends. CDR1 SGHRS and CDR2 YFSETQ come from the germline V gene. CDR3 nucleotides: TGCGCCAGCAAGAGAACAGGGCCCGAAGCTTTCTTT. Its translation: CASKRTGPEAFF.

This chain joins TRBV4-2 and TRBJ2-3; TRBD2 aligns across 8 bases. CDR3 length: 16 residues. The V gene end was trimmed by 1 base and the J gene end by 5 bases; junction bases not matched to a gene: 8. CDR1 and CDR2 (germline): LGHNA, YNFKEQ. CDR3 nucleotides: TGTGCCAGCAGCCAAGCGGCGGGGGGTTTGATAGATACGCAGTATTTT. It specifies CASSQAAGGLIDTQYF.

This chain connects TRBV2 to TRBJ1-6; D unresolved. Germline CDR1 SNHLY, CDR2 FYNNEI. Trimming took off 6 bases at V and 5 bases at J, with 14 bases between the two ends. The CDR3 runs 15 residues. This CDR3 reads CASRGGPHDNSPLHF. The CDR3 nucleotides are TGTGCCAGCAGGGGAGGCCCTCATGATAATTCACCCCTCCACTTT.

The J gene is TRBJ2-1, the V gene TRBV21-1; TRBD2, the D gene given by the table, was not confirmed from the DNA. TRBV21-1 is labeled a pseudogene. CDR3 size: 19 residues. The CDR3 DNA is TGTGCCAGCAGCACTCCTAAGCCCCGGACTAGCGGGGATCACAATGAGCAGTTCTTC. It yields the protein CASSTPKPRTSGDHNEQFF.

The genes are TRBV4-3 and TRBJ1-2; D remains unclear. There are 14 residues in the CDR3. V lost 1 base to trimming and J lost 4 bases, with 10 bases between them. In germline, CDR1 is LGHNA, CDR2 YSLEER. The CDR3 sequence: CASSQVGSIYGYTF. In nucleotides, the CDR3 is TGCGCCAGCAGCCAAGTCGGGTCTATCTATGGCTACACCTTC.

This clone appeared a few times. V is TRBV3-1 (or the pseudogene TRBV3-2) and J is TRBJ2-1, with D tentatively TRBD2 (6 bases). The CDR3 totals 16 residues. Trimming took off 0 bases at V and 3 bases at J, with 12 bases between the two ends. CDR1 and CDR2 (germline): LGHDT, YNNKEL (reference sequence). The CDR3: CASSQDRAGRYNEQFF. The CDR3 bases are TGTGCCAGCAGCCAAGATAGAGCGGGTCGCTACAATGAGCAGTTCTTC.

The V and J genes are TRBV30 and TRBJ1-2; 7 positions match TRBD1. Germline values: CDR1 GTSNPN, CDR2 SVGIG (reference sequence). V gave up 2 bases and J gave up 8 bases; unmatched junction bases: 2. The CDR3 covers 11 residues. Written as DNA, the CDR3 is TGTGCCTGGAGTAGGGGGCGCGGCTACACCTTC. The encoded protein is CAWSRGRGYTF.

This rearrangement joins TRBV5-1 to TRBJ2-1; TRBD1 might be the D (5 bases). Germline V lookup: CDR1 SGHRS, CDR2 YFSETQ. This CDR3 contains 15 residues. The V end lost 4 bases, the J end lost 3 bases, and 14 bases lay between the germline ends. The CDR3 is CASSPTERNYNEQFF. CDR3 in DNA: TGCGCCAGCAGCCCGACAGAAAGAAACTACAATGAGCAGTTCTTC. Full variable domain (remainder filled in from reference TRBV5-1 and TRBJ2-1): KAGVTQTPRYLIKTRGQQVTLSCSPISGHRSVSWYQQTPGQGLQFLFEYFSETQRNKGNFPGRFSGRQFSNSRSEMNVSTLELGDSALYLCASSPTERNYNEQFFGPGTRLTVL.

The chain employs TRBV5-4 and TRBJ2-5; D is unclear. This CDR3 is built from 15 residues. V lost 2 bases and J lost 2, with 13 bases in between. From germline, CDR1 is SGHNT and CDR2 YYREEE (reference sequence). CDR3 sequence reads: CASSLYQARQETQYF. The CDR3 coding sequence is TGTGCCAGCAGCTTATACCAAGCCCGTCAAGAGACCCAGTACTTC.

Only one count was recorded for this clone. The chain is built from TRBV15 and TRBJ2-4, with TRBD2 matching over 8 bases. The J segment lost 6 bases and the V segment lost 0 bases, leaving 7 bases of the junction unmatched. This CDR3 region has 16 residues. Germline CDR1 LNHNV, CDR2 YYDKDF (reference sequence). The CDR3 is CATSRDVGLGGNIQYF. Written as DNA, the CDR3 is TGTGCCACCAGCAGAGATGTGGGACTAGGAGGAAACATTCAGTACTTC.

This clone has a count of ten or more. The chain links TRBV9 to TRBJ2-2, with D unresolved. V dropped 3 bases and J dropped 1 base, with 13 bases sitting between them. The germline CDR1 and CDR2 sequences are SGDLS and YYNGEE. The CDR3 is made up of 16 amino acids. The CDR3 region is CASSALPAENTGELFF. CDR3 bases: TGTGCCAGCAGCGCTCTTCCGGCGGAGAACACCGGGGAGCTGTTTTTT.

The sample holds a few counts of this clone. The chain joins TRBV24-1 to TRBJ2-5; no reliable D call. Germline lookup yields CDR1 KGHDR and CDR2 SFDVKD. There are 11 residues in the CDR3. V was cut by 12 bases and J by 10 bases, with 17 bases left in between. The CDR3 sequence: CAGQAFSSQYF. Written as DNA, the CDR3 is TGTGCCGGCCAGGCCTTTAGTAGCCAGTACTTC.

This sequence joins TRBV6-5 and TRBJ1-5; TRBD1 matches 7 bases. CDR3 length: 14 residues. V shed 6 bases, J shed 2 bases, and the junction held 4 bases outside the gene matches. The V gene's germline CDR1 is MNHEY and CDR2 SVGAGI. CDR3 nucleotides: TGTGCCAGCAGAACAGACAGGGGCAATCAGCCCCAGCATTTT. This codes for CASRTDRGNQPQHF.

The chain couples TRBV5-4 to TRBJ2-1; D possibly corresponds to TRBD2 (6 bases). With 2 bases removed from V and 0 bases from J, the gap between germline ends came to 24 bases. The CDR3 runs 20 residues. Germline V gene sequence: CDR1 SGHNT, CDR2 YYREEE (reference sequence). The CDR3: CASSLPDPYWGRLSYNEQFF. CDR3 nucleotide sequence: TGTGCCAGCAGCTTACCAGATCCGTATTGGGGGAGGCTCTCCTACAATGAGCAGTTCTTC.

The rearrangement links TRBV3-1 (or the pseudogene TRBV3-2) to TRBJ2-7, with 12 bases aligning to TRBD2. Trimming took 1 base from V and 5 from J; bases not matched to a gene: 0. In germline, CDR1 is LGHDT, CDR2 YNNKEL (reference sequence). The CDR3 consists of 14 residues. The CDR3 DNA sequence: TGTGCCAGCAGCCAAGGACTAGCGGGGGACGAGCAGTACTTC. This gives the protein CASSQGLAGDEQYF.

This clone has just a few counts. The chain couples TRBV6-2 or TRBV6-3 to TRBJ2-1; TRBD2 matches 7 bases. The CDR3 sequence is 16 residues long. Germline CDR1 and CDR2: MNHEY and SVGEGT. J lost 1 base, V lost 0 bases, and 3 bases had no gene match. CDR3 nucleotide sequence: TGTGCCAGCAGTTACTCGGGGGGAGGGTCCTACAATGAGCAGTTCTTC. This codes for CASSYSGGGSYNEQFF.

The J gene is TRBJ1-2, the V gene TRBV6-5; D is ambiguous. The CDR3 length is 12 residues. V lost 11 bases to trimming and J lost 4 bases, with 14 bases between them. Germline V gives CDR1 MNHEY, CDR2 SVGAGI. This CDR3 reads CAGRQPPYGYTF. For the CDR3, the DNA is TGTGCCGGAAGACAACCTCCCTATGGCTACACCTTC.

The J gene is TRBJ1-2, the V gene TRBV6-5, with D uncertain. The V end lost 6 bases, the J end lost 6 bases, and 14 bases lay between the germline ends. Germline V gene lookup returns CDR1 MNHEY and CDR2 SVGAGI. The CDR3 contains 13 residues. The CDR3 DNA follows: TGTGCCAGCAGAGACGGAGGGCCCGATGGCTACACCTTC. This sequence encodes CASRDGGPDGYTF.

The chain recombines TRBV7-3 with TRBJ2-5; 8 bases map to TRBD1. From germline, CDR1 is SGHTA and CDR2 FQGTGA. The CDR3 is made up of 15 amino acids. With V trimmed by 5 bases and J by 4 bases, 9 bases remained unmatched. The CDR3 loop reads CASSVNRGAGETQYF. In nucleotides, the CDR3 is TGTGCCAGCAGCGTAAACAGGGGGGCAGGAGAGACCCAGTACTTC.

This clone occurred once. The rearrangement uses TRBV27 and TRBJ2-7; TRBD1 matches 7 bases. The V gene's germline CDR1 is MNHEY and CDR2 SMNVEV (reference sequence). The CDR3 contains 15 residues. V was pared by 0 bases and J by 3 bases, with 5 bases of the junction left unmatched. Here the CDR3 DNA reads TGTGCCAGCAGTTTATCGAGGGGGCCGGTCTACGAGCAGTACTTC. This translates into CASSLSRGPVYEQYF.

The chain has TRBV19 and TRBJ1-5; D gene unclear. CDR1 LNHDA and CDR2 SQIVND come from the germline V gene (reference sequence). This CDR3 region has 13 residues. V was trimmed by 5 bases and J by 5 bases, leaving 10 bases between them. The CDR3 reads CASSLQRDQPQHF. As DNA, the CDR3 is TGTGCCAGTAGTCTCCAAAGAGATCAGCCCCAGCATTTT.

This chain connects TRBV4-3 to TRBJ2-5; 9 nucleotides line up with TRBD2. The CDR3 covers 15 residues. Germline V lookup: CDR1 LGHNA, CDR2 YSLEER. The V segment lost 0 bases and the J segment 1 base; nucleotides outside the gene matches: 0. The CDR3 protein is CASSQERGGQETQYF. The CDR3 DNA follows: TGCGCCAGCAGCCAAGAGCGGGGGGGCCAAGAGACCCAGTACTTC.